One TCR beta chain is described in this entry. Using immunoSEQ multiplex PCR, the repertoire was profiled, and TCRdb retains in-frame clones only, with some absent. The repertoire includes under 40,000 clones, 85% to 95% of them detected once, and 0.3% to 0.4% sits in the top ten. Germline values: CDR1 GTSNPN, CDR2 SVGIG (reference sequence). Trimming removed 0 bases from V and 0 bases from J; junction bases left unmatched: 7. This CDR3 comprises 17 residues. This sample was taken from a study of T cell changes during pregnancy in multiple sclerosis. Sequencing was performed on CD4+ T cells from peripheral blood mononuclear cells, taken in the third trimester of pregnancy. The source of this sequence is a female donor in good health, enrolled as a control in a pregnancy study. The V and J genes are TRBV30 and TRBJ1-5; TRBD1 matches at 8 bases. The CDR3 nucleotides read TGTGCCTGGAGTGTAGGGCGGACAGGGAATAGCAATCAGCCCCAGCATTTT. Protein: CAWSVGRTGNSNQPQHF.